The 14 T cell receptor beta chains in this list originate from one sample, sequenced in a study of low-dose radiotherapy and immunotherapy resistance in tumors. Time point reported: before trial treatment. Primers used for first-strand cDNA, a TRAV- and TRBV-specific set, covered both alpha and beta chains. The authors amplified TCRs for 20 to 25 PCR cycles with a constant-region primer and a V-primer adapter. TCRdb analysed the reads with MiXCR anew, one entry per CDR3 protein. Of tens of thousands of distinct CDR3 sequences listed, over 15% are singletons. Sequences were derived from PBMCs, sampled before treatment. These receptors were obtained from a male donor with prostate cancer.

Ten or more counts support this clonotype. The chain employs TRBV20-1 and TRBJ2-7, with 10 positions matching TRBD2. The CDR3 loop spans 15 amino acids. Per the germline V gene, CDR1 is DFQATT and CDR2 is SNEGSKA (reference sequence). The J segment lost 3 bases and the V segment lost 0 bases, leaving 5 bases of the junction unmatched. CDR3 sequence (DNA): TGCAGTGCTAGAGATTACTTAGCGGGGGGCTACGAGCAGTACTTC. This encodes CSARDYLAGGYEQYF.

The genes are TRBV27 and TRBJ1-1, with 7 nucleotides matching TRBD1. Trimming at V came to 5 bases and at J to 5 bases, leaving 11 bases not matched to a gene. Per the germline V gene, CDR1 is MNHEY and CDR2 is SMNVEV (reference sequence). This CDR3 region has 15 residues. CDR3 bases: TGTGCCAGCAGTGACGACTCAGGGGGGTTAACTGAAGCTTTCTTT. Protein: CASSDDSGGLTEAFF.

In its sample, this clonotype was seen many times. The chain joins TRBV2 to TRBJ1-4; TRBD1 is a possible D gene (5 bases). The CDR3 covers 13 residues. Germline values: CDR1 SNHLY, CDR2 FYNNEI. Trimming stripped 8 bases from V and 5 bases from J, with 12 bases between. CDR3 in DNA: TGTGCCAGCGGGGGAAGGCAGAATGAAAAACTGTTTTTT. As protein: CASGGRQNEKLFF.

In its sample, this clonotype was seen a few times. Written as DNA, the CDR3 is TGTGCCACCAGTGAGAACGGAAGCAATCAGCCCCAGCATTTT. The encoded protein is CATSENGSNQPQHF. The chain joins TRBV24-1 to TRBJ1-5; D ambiguous. Looked up from germline, CDR1 is KGHDR and CDR2 is SFDVKD. There are 14 residues in the CDR3. Trimming stripped 4 bases from V and 1 base from J, with 7 bases between.

V usage is TRBV20-1 and J usage is TRBJ1-2; TRBD1 aligns across 8 bases. V shed 4 bases, J shed 5 bases, and the junction held 9 bases outside the gene matches. This CDR3 spans 14 amino acids. CDR1 is DFQATT and CDR2 is SNEGSKA in the germline V gene (reference sequence). The CDR3 region has the DNA TGCAGTGCTAATTCAGGGGGCGCTGGGTATGGCTACACCTTC. Translating gives CSANSGGAGYGYTF.

This clonotype has ten or more counts. The V and J genes are TRBV14 and TRBJ2-1; D is ambiguous. The ends were cut back, 0 bases at V and 3 bases at J, with 15 bases in the middle. The length of the CDR3 is 17 residues. Per germline, CDR1 SGHDN and CDR2 FVKESK. DNA of the CDR3: TGTGCCAGCAGCCAAGACCCCGGATCAAACCTCTACAATGAGCAGTTCTTC. This gives the protein CASSQDPGSNLYNEQFF.

The sample holds many counts of this clonotype. J is TRBJ1-2 and V is TRBV12-3 or TRBV12-4, with TRBD1 matching over 9 bases. Trimming removed 5 bases from V and 7 bases from J; junction bases left unmatched: 5. The CDR3 length is 13 residues. This CDR3 is CASSQQGAGGYTF. In DNA, the CDR3 is TGTGCCAGCAGTCAACAGGGGGCGGGTGGCTACACCTTC.

This clonotype was detected ten times or more. This rearrangement joins TRBV6-6 to TRBJ1-1; no clear D. In germline, CDR1 is MNHNY, CDR2 SVGAGI (reference sequence). CDR3 length: 14 residues. Trimming removed 0 bases from V and 3 bases from J, with 8 bases in between. The DNA for the CDR3 is TGTGCCAGCAGTTACTCGAGTGGGGACACTGAAGCTTTCTTT. Protein: CASSYSSGDTEAFF.

The genes are TRBV29-1 and TRBJ2-5; TRBD2 matches 11 bases. The CDR3 spans 12 residues. Germline loops: CDR1 SQVTM, CDR2 ANQGSEA. The CDR3 sequence: CSALAGGETQYF. CDR3 DNA sequence: TGCAGTGCCCTAGCGGGGGGTGAGACCCAGTACTTC.

This clonotype has a count of ten or more. V and J are TRBV5-8 and TRBJ2-5; no firm D call. Germline lookup yields CDR1 SGHTS and CDR2 YDEGEE. V lost 2 bases and J lost 4, with 9 bases in between. CDR3 length: 13 amino acids. CDR3 in amino acids: CASSFSNRETQYF. The DNA of the CDR3 is TGTGCCAGCAGCTTCTCCAACCGAGAGACCCAGTACTTC.

The chain uses TRBV27 and TRBJ1-5, with 7 bases fitting TRBD1. V trimming: 6 bases; J trimming: 0 bases; junction bases outside the gene matches: 11. CDR3 length: 17 residues. In germline, CDR1 is MNHEY, CDR2 SMNVEV (reference sequence). The CDR3 reads CASRPTGMGLSNQPQHF. For the CDR3, the DNA is TGTGCCAGCAGACCGACAGGGATGGGACTTAGCAATCAGCCCCAGCATTTT.

Worth noting for this clonotype: A much larger clone lies one base from this, so it may be a read error. The CDR3 is CASILTQGRYTKRTQYF. The CDR3 DNA sequence: TGTGCCAGCATCTTAACCCAGGGGCGATACACTAAGAGAACCCAGTACTTC. The genes are TRBV7-9 and TRBJ2-5; D may be TRBD1 (6 bases). The CDR3 extends over 17 amino acids. Germline values: CDR1 SEHNR, CDR2 FQNEAQ (reference sequence).

This clonotype was counted many times. The CDR3 nucleotides are TGTGCCATCAGTGAGGACTCGGGGGGGATCCCAAGAGAGACCCAGTACTTC. It is translated as CAISEDSGGIPRETQYF. The genes are TRBV10-3 and TRBJ2-5; 8 bases are shared with TRBD2. Per germline, CDR1 ENHRY and CDR2 SYGVKD. The CDR3 has 17 residues. J gave up 4 bases and V 2 bases, and 12 bases lay outside the gene matches.

This clonotype showed up many times. The gene calls are TRBV6-6 and TRBJ1-5; the D is unclear. The germline CDR1 and CDR2 sequences are MNHNY and SVGAGI (reference sequence). CDR3 size: 14 residues. V lost 2 bases to trimming and J lost 7 bases, with 12 bases between them. The CDR3 region has the DNA TGTGCCAGCAGTTACACGGGCCTCGGGCAGCCCCAGCATTTT. Amino acid sequence: CASSYTGLGQPQHF.